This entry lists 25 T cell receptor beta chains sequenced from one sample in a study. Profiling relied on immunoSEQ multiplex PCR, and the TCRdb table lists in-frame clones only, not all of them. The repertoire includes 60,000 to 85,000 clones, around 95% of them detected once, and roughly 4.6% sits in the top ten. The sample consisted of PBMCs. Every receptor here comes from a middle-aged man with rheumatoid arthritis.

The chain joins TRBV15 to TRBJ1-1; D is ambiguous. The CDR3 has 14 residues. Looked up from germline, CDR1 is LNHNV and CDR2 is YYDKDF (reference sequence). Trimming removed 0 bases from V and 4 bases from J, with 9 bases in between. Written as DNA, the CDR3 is TGTGCCACCAGCAGAGATCTGGCCACCACTGAAGCTTTCTTT. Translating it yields CATSRDLATTEAFF.

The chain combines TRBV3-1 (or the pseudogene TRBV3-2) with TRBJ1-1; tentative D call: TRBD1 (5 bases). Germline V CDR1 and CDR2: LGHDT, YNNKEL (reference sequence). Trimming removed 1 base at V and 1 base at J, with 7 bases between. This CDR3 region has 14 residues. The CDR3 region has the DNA TGTGCCAGCAGCCAAGGCGGGGCGAACACTGAAGCTTTCTTT. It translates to CASSQGGANTEAFF.

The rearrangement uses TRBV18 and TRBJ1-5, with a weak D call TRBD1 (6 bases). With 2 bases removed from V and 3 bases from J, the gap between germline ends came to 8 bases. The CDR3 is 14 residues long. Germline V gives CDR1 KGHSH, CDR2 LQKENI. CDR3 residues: CASSPAGANQPQHF. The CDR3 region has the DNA TGTGCCAGCTCACCAGCAGGGGCCAATCAGCCCCAGCATTTT. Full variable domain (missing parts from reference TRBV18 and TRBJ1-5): NAGVMQNPRHLVRRRGQEARLRCSPMKGHSHVYWYRQLPEEGLKFMVYLQKENIIDESGMPKERFSAEFPKEGPSILRIQQVVRGDSAAYFCASSPAGANQPQHFGDGTRLSIL.

The CDR3 DNA reads TGTGCCAGTAGTATTGAGGCAGGGGGTACTGAAGCTTTCTTT. Translated, it gives CASSIEAGGTEAFF. The chain links TRBV19 to TRBJ1-1; TRBD1 matches at 7 bases. Trimming removed 3 bases from V and 5 bases from J; junction bases left unmatched: 6. CDR3 size: 14 residues. From germline, CDR1 is LNHDA and CDR2 SQIVND (reference sequence).

The CDR3 protein is CASSQWNTDTQYF. CDR3 sequence (DNA): TGTGCCAGCAGCCAATGGAACACAGATACGCAGTATTTT. The chain employs TRBV7-6 and TRBJ2-3; D unclear. This CDR3 region has 13 residues. Germline CDR1 SGHVS, CDR2 FNYEAQ. The V end lost 5 bases, the J end lost 2 bases, and 8 bases lay between the germline ends. Using reference TRBV7-6 and TRBJ2-3 for the parts outside the CDR3, the full variable domain is GAGVSQSPRYKVTKRGQDVALRCDPISGHVSLYWYRQALGQGPEFLTYFNYEAQQDKSGLPNDRFSAERPEGSISTLTIQRTEQRDSAMYRCASSQWNTDTQYFGPGTRLTVL.

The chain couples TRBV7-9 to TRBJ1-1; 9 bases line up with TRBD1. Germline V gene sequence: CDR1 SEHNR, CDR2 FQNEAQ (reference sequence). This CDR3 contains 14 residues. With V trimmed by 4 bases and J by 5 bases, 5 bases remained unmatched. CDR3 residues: CASSSLTGGTEAFF. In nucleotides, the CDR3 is TGTGCCAGCAGCTCCTTGACAGGGGGTACTGAAGCTTTCTTT.

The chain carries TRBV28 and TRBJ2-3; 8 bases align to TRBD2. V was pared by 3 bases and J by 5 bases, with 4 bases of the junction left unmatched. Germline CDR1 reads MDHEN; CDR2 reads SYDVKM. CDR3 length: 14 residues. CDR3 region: CASSFSGGRDTQYF. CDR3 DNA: TGTGCCAGCAGTTTCTCGGGAGGGCGAGATACGCAGTATTTT.

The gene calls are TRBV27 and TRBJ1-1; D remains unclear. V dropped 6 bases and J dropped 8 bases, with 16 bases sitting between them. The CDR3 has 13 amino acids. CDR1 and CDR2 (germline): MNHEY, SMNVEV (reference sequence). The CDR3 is CASSHTGPVEAFF. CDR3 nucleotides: TGTGCCAGCAGCCACACGGGTCCGGTAGAAGCTTTCTTT.

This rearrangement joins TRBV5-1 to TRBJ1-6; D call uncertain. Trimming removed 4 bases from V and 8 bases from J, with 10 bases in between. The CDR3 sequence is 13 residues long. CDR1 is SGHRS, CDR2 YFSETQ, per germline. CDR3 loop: CASSPTYDSPLHF. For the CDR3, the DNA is TGCGCCAGCAGCCCAACTTACGATTCACCCCTCCACTTT.

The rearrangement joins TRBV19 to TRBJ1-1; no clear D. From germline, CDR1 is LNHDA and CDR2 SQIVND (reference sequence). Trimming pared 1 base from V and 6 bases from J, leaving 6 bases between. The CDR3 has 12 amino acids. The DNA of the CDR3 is TGTGCCAGTAGTATAGTCGGGGCTGAAGCTTTCTTT. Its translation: CASSIVGAEAFF.

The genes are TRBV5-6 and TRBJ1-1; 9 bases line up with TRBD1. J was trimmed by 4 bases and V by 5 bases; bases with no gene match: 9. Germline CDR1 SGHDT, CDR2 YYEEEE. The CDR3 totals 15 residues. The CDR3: CASRTGTGLSTEAFF. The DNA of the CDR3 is TGTGCCAGCAGAACCGGGACAGGGTTAAGCACTGAAGCTTTCTTT. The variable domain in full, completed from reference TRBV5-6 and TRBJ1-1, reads DAGVTQSPTHLIKTRGQQVTLRCSPKSGHDTVSWYQQALGQGPQFIFQYYEEEERQRGNFPDRFSGHQFPNYSSELNVNALLLGDSALYLCASRTGTGLSTEAFFGQGTRLTVV.

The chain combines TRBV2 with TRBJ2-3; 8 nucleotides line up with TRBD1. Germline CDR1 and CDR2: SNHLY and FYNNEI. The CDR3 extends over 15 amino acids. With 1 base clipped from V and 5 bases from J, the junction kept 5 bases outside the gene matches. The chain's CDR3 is CASSEGQGAGDTQYF. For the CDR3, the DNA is TGTGCCAGCAGTGAAGGCCAGGGGGCCGGAGATACGCAGTATTTT.

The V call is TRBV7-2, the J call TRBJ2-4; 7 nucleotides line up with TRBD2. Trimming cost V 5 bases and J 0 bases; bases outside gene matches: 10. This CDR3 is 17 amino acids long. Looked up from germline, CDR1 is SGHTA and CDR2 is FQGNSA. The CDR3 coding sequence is TGTGCCAGCAGCCTACCATTACGCGGGGGAGCCAAAAACATTCAGTACTTC. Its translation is CASSLPLRGGAKNIQYF.

Here the CDR3 reads CASSLARQLRNTEAFF. The CDR3 DNA reads TGTGCCAGCAGCTTAGCGCGGCAGCTGAGGAACACTGAAGCTTTCTTT. The chain couples TRBV7-8 to TRBJ1-1, with D hard to call. The germline V and J ends were trimmed by 0 bases and 1 base, with 12 bases remaining between them. The CDR3 is 16 amino acids. Per germline, CDR1 SGHVS and CDR2 FQNEAQ.

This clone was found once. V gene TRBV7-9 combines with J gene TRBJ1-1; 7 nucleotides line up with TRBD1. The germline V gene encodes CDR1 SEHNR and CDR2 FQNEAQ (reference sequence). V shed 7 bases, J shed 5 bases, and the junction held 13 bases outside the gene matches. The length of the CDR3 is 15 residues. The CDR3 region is CASTHRQGGGTEAFF. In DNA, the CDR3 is TGTGCCAGCACCCACCGACAGGGTGGGGGAACTGAAGCTTTCTTT.

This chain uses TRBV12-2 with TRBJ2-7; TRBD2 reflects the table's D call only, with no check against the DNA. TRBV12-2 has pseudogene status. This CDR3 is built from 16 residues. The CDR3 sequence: CASRLGRRPLSYEQYF. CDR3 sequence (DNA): TGTGCAAGTCGCTTGGGAAGGAGGCCCCTCTCCTACGAGCAGTACTTC.

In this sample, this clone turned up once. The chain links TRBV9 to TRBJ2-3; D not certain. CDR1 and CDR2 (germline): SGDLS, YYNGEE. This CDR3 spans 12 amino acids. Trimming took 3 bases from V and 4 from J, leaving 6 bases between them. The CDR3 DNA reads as TGTGCCAGCAGCGGGGATGCAGATACGCAGTATTTT. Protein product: CASSGDADTQYF.

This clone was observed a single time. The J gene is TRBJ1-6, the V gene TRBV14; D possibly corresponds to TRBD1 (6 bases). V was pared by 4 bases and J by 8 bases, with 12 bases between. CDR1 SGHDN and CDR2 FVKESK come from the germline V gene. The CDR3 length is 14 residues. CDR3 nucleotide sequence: TGTGCCAGCAGCCTACAGGGTTGGGATTCACCCCTCCACTTT. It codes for CASSLQGWDSPLHF.

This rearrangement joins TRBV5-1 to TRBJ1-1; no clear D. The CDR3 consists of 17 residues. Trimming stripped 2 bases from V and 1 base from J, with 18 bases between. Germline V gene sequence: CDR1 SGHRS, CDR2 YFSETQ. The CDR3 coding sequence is TGCGCCAGCAGCTTTCGGCAGGCCCGCGAACGGAACACTGAAGCTTTCTTT. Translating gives CASSFRQARERNTEAFF.

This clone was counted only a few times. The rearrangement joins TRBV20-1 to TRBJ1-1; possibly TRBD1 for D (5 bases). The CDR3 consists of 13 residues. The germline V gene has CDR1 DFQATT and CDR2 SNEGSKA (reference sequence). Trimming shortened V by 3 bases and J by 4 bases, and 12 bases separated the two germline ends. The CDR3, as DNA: TGCAGTGCTAGTTCGGGACTGCGCACTGAAGCTTTCTTT. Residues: CSASSGLRTEAFF.

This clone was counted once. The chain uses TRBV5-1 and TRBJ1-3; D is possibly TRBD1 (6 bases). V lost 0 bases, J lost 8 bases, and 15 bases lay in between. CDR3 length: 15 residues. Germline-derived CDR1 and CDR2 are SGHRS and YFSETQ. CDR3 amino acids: CASSLGAGAMDTIYF. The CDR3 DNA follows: TGCGCCAGCAGCTTGGGGGCGGGGGCGATGGACACCATATATTTT.

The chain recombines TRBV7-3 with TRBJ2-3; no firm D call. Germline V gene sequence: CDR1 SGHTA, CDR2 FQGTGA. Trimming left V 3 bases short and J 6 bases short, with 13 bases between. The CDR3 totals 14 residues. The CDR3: CASSFQVPPDTQYF. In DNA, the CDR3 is TGTGCCAGCAGCTTCCAGGTTCCTCCCGATACGCAGTATTTT.

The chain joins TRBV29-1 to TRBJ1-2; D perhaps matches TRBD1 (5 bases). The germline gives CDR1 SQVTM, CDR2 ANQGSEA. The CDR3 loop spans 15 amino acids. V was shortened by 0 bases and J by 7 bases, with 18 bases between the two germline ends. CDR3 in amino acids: CSVEERVAGLGGYTF. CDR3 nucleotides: TGCAGCGTTGAAGAGAGGGTAGCAGGGTTAGGTGGCTACACCTTC.

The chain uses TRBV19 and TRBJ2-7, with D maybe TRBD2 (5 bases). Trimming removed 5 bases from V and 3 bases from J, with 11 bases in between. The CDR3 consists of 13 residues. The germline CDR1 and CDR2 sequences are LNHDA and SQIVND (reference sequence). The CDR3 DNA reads TGTGCCAGTAGTTCGGGCCGGGGCTACGAGCAGTACTTC. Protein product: CASSSGRGYEQYF. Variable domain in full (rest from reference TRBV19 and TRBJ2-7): DGGITQSPKYLFRKEGQNVTLSCEQNLNHDAMYWYRQDPGQGLRLIYYSQIVNDFQKGDIAEGYSVSREKKESFPLTVTSAQKNPTAFYLCASSSGRGYEQYFGPGTRLTVT.

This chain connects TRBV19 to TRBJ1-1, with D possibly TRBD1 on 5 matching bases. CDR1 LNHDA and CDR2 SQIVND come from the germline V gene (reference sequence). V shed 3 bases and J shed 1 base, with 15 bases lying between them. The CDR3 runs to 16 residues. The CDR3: CASSIYGDSSNTEAFF. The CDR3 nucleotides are TGTGCCAGTAGTATTTATGGGGACTCATCGAACACTGAAGCTTTCTTT.